This T cell receptor beta chain was documented in a study of lymphopenia after photon versus proton radiotherapy. As regards this clone: Its specificity is unknown.

The repertoire was sequenced with immunoSEQ multiplex PCR; TCRdb's copy has only in-frame clones and lacks some. Here the sample spans about 24,000 clones, roughly 84% being singletons. The CDR3 is made up of 14 amino acids. V shed 7 bases, J shed 3 bases, and the junction held 8 bases outside the gene matches. Germline V gene data show CDR1 as LNHDA and CDR2 as SQIVND (reference sequence). General study results and limits: In patients who died, overall survival fell as post-nadir TCR diversity dropped more. Photon-treated patients lost naive T cells and TCR diversity; proton-treated stayed stable. After lymphocyte nadir, photon-treated repertoires showed oligoclonal expansion, especially CD8+ Temra. Only patients who died were analyzed for survival; proton advantage is unproven.

The sequencing here drew on peripheral blood, taken from a patient treated with photon-based radiotherapy. The chain links TRBV19 to TRBJ2-5; 7 bases are a match to TRBD1. This TCR came from a man aged 40-55 years with gastric cancer. The CDR3 loop reads CASKRDRAKETQYF. DNA for the CDR3: TGTGCCAGTAAACGGGACAGAGCTAAAGAGACCCAGTACTTC.